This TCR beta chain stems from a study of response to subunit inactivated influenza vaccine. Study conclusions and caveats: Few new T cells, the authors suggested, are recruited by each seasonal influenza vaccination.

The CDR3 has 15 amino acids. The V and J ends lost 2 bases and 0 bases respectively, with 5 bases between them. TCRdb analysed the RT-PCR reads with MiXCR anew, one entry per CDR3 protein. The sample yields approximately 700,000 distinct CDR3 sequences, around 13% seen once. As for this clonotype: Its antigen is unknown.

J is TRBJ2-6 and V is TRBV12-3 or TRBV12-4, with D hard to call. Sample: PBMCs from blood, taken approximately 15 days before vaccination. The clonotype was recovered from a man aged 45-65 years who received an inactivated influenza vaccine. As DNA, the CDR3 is TGTGCCAGCAGTTTACGTACCTCTGGGGCCAACGTCCTGACTTTC. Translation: CASSLRTSGANVLTF.